This TCR beta chain was sequenced in a study of graft-versus-host responses after intestinal transplantation. Trimming cost V 5 bases and J 9 bases; bases outside gene matches: 12. CDR3 length equals 15 residues. CDR1 and CDR2 (germline): SGHNT, YYREEE (reference sequence). A word on this clone: Antigen unknown.

Using immunoSEQ multiplex PCR, the repertoire was profiled, and TCRdb retains in-frame clones only, with some absent. This table has tens of thousands of clones, approximately 94% appearing once. The rearrangement links TRBV5-4 to TRBJ2-1; 9 bases are a match to TRBD2. The source is a human donor who was the organ donor for an intestinal transplant. Specimen: unstimulated CD4+ T cells sorted from spleen or lymph node cells, collected before transplant. CDR3 sequence reads: CASSLGGGAPGEQFF. CDR3 sequence (DNA): TGTGCCAGCAGTCTGGGCGGGGGGGCCCCTGGTGAGCAGTTCTTC.